This T cell receptor beta chain was obtained from a study of CD4 T cells in relation to SARS-CoV-2 and coronaviruses. Study as a whole: TCR beta CDR3s were sequenced after 10-day antigen culture of PBMCs. The restricting HLA molecule for shared crossreactive spike epitopes was mapped.

Before the COVID-19 pandemic, during about 2011-2019, CD4+ T cells were taken from unexposed donors. CD4+ T cells were isolated from the cells after around 11 days of culture. This clone has just one count. Its cognate antigen is unknown. Method: immunoSEQ multiplex PCR; TCRdb's copy keeps in-frame clones and lacks some. The data contain about 23,000 clones, 76% of them singletons. Germline lookup yields CDR1 DFQATT and CDR2 SNEGSKA (reference sequence). This CDR3 has 13 amino acids. V gave up 3 bases and J gave up 6 bases, with 13 bases separating them. This receptor was obtained from a human donor in good health. The chain employs TRBV20-1 and TRBJ2-3; D is undetermined. Sequencing used CD4+ T cells from PBMCs, cultured in vitro. In DNA, the CDR3 is TGCAGTGCTAGTCCCTCCCGGGCCGATACGCAGTATTTT. This sequence encodes CSASPSRADTQYF.